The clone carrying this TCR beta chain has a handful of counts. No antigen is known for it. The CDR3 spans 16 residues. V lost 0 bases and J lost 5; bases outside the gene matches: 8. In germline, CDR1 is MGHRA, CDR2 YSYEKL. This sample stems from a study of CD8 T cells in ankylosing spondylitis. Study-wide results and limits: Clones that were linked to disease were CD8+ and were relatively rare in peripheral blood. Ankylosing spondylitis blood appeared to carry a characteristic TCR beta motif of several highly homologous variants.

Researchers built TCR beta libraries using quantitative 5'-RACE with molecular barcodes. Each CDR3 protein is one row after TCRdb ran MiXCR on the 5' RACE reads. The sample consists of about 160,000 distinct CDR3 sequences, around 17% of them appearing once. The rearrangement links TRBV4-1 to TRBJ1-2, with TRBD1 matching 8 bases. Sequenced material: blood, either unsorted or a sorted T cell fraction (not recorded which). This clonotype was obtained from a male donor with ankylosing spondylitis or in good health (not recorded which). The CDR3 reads CASSQETAGGNYGYTF. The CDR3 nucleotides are TGCGCCAGCAGCCAAGAGACGGCAGGGGGCAATTATGGCTACACCTTC.